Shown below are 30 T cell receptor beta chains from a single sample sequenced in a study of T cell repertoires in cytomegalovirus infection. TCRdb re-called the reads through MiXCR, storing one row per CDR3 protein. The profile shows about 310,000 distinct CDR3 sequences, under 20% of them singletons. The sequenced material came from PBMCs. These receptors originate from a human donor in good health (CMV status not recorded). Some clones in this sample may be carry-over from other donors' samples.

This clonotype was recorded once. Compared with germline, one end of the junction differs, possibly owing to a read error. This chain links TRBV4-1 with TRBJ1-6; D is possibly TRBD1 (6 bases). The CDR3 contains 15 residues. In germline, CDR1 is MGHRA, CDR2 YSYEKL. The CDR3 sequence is CASSQGQEGDSPLHF. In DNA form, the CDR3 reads TGTGCCAGCAGCCAAGGGCAGGAGGGGGATTCACCCCTCCACTTT.

The CDR3: CASSLFSTGKNIQYF. The CDR3 coding sequence is TGTGCCAGCAGCTTATTTTCGACAGGGAAAAACATTCAGTACTTC. The chain joins TRBV7-9 to TRBJ2-4; 7 positions match TRBD1. Germline V CDR1 and CDR2: SEHNR, FQNEAQ (reference sequence). J lost 4 bases, V lost 2 bases, and 5 bases had no gene match. The CDR3 consists of 15 residues.

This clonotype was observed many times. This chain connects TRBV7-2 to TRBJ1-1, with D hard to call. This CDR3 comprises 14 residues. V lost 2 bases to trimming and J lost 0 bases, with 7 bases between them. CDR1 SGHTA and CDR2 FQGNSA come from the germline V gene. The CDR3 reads CASSLRVLNTEAFF. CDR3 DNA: TGTGCCAGCAGCTTAAGAGTTTTGAACACTGAAGCTTTCTTT. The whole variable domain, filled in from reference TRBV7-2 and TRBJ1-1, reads GAGVSQSPSNKVTEKGKDVELRCDPISGHTALYWYRQSLGQGLEFLIYFQGNSAPDKSGLPSDRFSAERTGGSVSTLTIQRTQQEDSAVYLCASSLRVLNTEAFFGQGTRLTVV.

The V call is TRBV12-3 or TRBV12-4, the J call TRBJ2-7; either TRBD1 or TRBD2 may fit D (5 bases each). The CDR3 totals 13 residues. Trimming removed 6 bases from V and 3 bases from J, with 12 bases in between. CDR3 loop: CASSRGQDYEQYF. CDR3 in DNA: TGTGCCAGCAGCCGGGGCCAGGACTACGAGCAGTACTTC.

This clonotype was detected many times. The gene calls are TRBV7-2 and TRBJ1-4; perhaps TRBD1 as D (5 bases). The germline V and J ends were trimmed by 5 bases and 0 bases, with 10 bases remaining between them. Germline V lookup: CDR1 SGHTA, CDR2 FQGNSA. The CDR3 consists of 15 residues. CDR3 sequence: CASSQQVTTNEKLFF. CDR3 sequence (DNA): TGTGCCAGCAGCCAACAGGTTACAACTAATGAAAAACTGTTTTTT.

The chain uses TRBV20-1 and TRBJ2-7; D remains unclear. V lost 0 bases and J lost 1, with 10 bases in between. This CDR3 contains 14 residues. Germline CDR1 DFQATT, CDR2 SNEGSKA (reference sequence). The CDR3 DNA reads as TGCAGTGCTAGAGAATGGTCAGGTTCCTACGAGCAGTACTTC. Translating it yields CSAREWSGSYEQYF.

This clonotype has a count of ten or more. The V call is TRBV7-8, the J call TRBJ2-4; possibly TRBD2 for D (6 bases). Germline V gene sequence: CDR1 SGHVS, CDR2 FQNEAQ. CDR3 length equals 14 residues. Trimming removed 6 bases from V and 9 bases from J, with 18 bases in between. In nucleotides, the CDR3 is TGTGCCAGCAGACGACTCTCGGGGGTGGGCATTCAGTACTTC. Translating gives CASRRLSGVGIQYF.

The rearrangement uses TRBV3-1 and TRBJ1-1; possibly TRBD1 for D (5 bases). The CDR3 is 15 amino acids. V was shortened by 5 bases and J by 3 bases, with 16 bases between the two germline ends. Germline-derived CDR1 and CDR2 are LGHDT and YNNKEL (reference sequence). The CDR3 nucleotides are TGTGCCAGCAGCTCTGTGGGGACGGGGGACACTGAAGCTTTCTTT. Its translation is CASSSVGTGDTEAFF.

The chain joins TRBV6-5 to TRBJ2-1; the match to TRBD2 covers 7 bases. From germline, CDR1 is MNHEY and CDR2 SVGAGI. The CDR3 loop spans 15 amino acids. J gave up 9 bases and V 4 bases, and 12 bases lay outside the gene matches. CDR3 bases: TGTGCCAGCAGTTGGGGGGGACTAAGTCAGGGTGAGCAGTTCTTC. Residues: CASSWGGLSQGEQFF.

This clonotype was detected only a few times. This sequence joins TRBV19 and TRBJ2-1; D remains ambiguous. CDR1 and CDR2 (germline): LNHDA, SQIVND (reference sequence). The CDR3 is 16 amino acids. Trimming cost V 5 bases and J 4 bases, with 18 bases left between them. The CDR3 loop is CASSLSPTTNYNEQFF. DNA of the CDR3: TGTGCCAGTAGTTTATCACCTACAACAAATTACAATGAGCAGTTCTTC.

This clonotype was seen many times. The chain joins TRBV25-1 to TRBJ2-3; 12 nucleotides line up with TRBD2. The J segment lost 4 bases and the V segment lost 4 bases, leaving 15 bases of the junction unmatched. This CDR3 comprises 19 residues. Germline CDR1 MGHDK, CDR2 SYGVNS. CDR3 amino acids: CASSVGLAGGTRRADTQYF. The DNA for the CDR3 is TGTGCCAGCAGTGTCGGGCTAGCGGGGGGGACTCGACGTGCAGATACGCAGTATTTT.

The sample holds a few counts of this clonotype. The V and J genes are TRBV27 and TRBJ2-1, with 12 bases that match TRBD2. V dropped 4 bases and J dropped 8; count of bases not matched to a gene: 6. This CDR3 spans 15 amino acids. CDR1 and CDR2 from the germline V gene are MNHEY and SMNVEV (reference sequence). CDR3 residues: CASSWLAGGRDEQFF. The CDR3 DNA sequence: TGTGCCAGCAGTTGGCTAGCGGGGGGGCGAGATGAGCAGTTCTTC.

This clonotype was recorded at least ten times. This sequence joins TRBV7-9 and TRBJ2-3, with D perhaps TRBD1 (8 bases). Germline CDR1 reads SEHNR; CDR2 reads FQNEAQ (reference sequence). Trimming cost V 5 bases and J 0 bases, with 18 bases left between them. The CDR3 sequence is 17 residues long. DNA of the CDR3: TGTGCCAGCAGCACCCCAGGGGGCGGGGGAAGCACAGATACGCAGTATTTT. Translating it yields CASSTPGGGGSTDTQYF.

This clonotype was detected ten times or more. The CDR3 loop reads CASSGNPSTTGGDTEAFF. The CDR3 nucleotides are TGTGCCAGCAGCGGAAACCCATCGACGACAGGGGGGGACACTGAAGCTTTCTTT. The chain employs TRBV7-2 and TRBJ1-1, with 9 positions matching TRBD1. V lost 5 bases, J lost 3 bases, and 16 bases stayed unmatched. CDR3 size: 18 residues. The germline V gene encodes CDR1 SGHTA and CDR2 FQGNSA.

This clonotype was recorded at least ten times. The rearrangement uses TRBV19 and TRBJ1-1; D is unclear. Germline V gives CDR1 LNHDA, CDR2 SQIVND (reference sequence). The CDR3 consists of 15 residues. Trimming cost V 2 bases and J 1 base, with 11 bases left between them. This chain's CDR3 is CASSIQAGQNTEAFF. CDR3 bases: TGTGCCAGTAGTATACAGGCTGGGCAGAACACTGAAGCTTTCTTT.

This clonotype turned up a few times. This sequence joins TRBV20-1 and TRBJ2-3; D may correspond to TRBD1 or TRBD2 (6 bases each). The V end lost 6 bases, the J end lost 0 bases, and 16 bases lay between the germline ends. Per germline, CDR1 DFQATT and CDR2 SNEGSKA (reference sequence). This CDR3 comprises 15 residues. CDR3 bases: TGCAGTGCCACGAGGGGGACTTTTAGCACAGATACGCAGTATTTT. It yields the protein CSATRGTFSTDTQYF.

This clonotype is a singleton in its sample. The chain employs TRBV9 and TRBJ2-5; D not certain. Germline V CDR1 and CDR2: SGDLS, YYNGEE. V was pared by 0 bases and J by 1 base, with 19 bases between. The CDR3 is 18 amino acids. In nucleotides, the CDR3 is TGTGCCAGCAGCGTAGGGGCTGTCGGCAGCAACCTCCAAGAGACCCAGTACTTC. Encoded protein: CASSVGAVGSNLQETQYF.

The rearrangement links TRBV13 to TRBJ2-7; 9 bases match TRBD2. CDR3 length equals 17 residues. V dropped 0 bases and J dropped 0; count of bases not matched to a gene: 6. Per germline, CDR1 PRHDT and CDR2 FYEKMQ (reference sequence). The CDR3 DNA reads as TGTGCCAGCAGCTTAGGTAGCGGGGGCCCGAGCTCCTACGAGCAGTACTTC. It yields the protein CASSLGSGGPSSYEQYF.

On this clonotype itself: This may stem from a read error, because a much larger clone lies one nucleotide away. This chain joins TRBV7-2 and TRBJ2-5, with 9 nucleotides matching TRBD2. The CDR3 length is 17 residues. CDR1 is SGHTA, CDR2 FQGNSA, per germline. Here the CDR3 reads CASSLVGGRGGQGTQYF. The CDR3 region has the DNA TGTGCCAGCAGCTTAGTCGGGGGGCGGGGGGGCCAAGGGACCCAGTACTTC.

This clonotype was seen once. CDR3: CASSGGPSGNTIYF. The DNA of the CDR3 is TGTGCCAGCAGCGGGGGACCTTCTGGAAACACCATATATTTT. This chain joins TRBV6-2 or TRBV6-3 and TRBJ1-3, with D perhaps TRBD1 (5 bases). Germline CDR1 is MNHEY and CDR2 is SVGEGT. The V gene lost 6 bases and the J gene lost 1 base, with 10 bases spanning the gap. The CDR3 sequence is 14 residues long.

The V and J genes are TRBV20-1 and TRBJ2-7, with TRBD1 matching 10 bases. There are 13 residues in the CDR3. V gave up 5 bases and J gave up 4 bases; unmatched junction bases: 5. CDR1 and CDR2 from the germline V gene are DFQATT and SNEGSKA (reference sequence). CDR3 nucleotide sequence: TGCAGTGCTCCGGACAGGGGGAAGTACGAGCAGTACTTC. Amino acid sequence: CSAPDRGKYEQYF.

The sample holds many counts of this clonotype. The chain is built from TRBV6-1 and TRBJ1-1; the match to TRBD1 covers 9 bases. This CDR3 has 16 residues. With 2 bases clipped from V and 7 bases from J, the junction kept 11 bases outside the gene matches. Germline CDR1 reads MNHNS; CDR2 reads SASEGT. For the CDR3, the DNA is TGTGCCAGCAGTGAATTGAACAGGGGGCCGGATGGTGAAGCTTTCTTT. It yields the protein CASSELNRGPDGEAFF.

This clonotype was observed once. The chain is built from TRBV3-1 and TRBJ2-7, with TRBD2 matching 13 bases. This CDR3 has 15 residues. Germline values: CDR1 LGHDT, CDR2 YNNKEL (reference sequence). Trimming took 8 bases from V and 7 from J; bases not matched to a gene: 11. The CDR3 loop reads CASGTSGAGGGEQYF. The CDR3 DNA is TGTGCCAGCGGGACTAGCGGGGCCGGGGGGGGGGAGCAGTACTTC.

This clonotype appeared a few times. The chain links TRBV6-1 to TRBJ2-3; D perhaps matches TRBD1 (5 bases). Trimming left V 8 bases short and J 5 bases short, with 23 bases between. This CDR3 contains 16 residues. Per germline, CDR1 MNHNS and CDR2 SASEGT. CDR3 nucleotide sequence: TGTGCCAGCCCCCCGCCGGTGGGGCGAGAGAGAGATACGCAGTATTTT. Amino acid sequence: CASPPPVGRERDTQYF.

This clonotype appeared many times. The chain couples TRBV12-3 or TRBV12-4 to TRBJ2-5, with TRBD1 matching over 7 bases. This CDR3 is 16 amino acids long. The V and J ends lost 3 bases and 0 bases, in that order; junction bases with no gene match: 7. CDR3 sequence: CASSFSRTGYQETQYF. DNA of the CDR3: TGTGCCAGCAGTTTCTCCCGGACAGGCTACCAAGAGACCCAGTACTTC.

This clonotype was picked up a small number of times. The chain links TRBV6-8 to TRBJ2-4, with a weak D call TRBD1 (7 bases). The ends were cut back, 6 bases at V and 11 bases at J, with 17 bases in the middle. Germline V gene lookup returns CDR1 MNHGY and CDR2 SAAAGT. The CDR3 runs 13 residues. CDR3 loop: CASRESGRGVQYF. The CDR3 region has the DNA TGTGCCAGCAGAGAAAGCGGCAGGGGGGTTCAGTACTTC.

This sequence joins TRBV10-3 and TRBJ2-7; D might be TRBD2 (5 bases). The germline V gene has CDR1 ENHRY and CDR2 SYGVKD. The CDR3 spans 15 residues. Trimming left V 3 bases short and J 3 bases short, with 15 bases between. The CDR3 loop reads CAISDPEDGDYEQYF. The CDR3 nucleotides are TGTGCCATCAGTGACCCCGAGGACGGGGACTACGAGCAGTACTTC.

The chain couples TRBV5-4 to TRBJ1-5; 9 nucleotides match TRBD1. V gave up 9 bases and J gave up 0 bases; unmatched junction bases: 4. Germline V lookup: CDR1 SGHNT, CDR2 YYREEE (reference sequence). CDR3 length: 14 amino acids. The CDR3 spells CATRQGDSNQPQHF. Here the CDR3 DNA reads TGTGCCACCAGACAGGGGGATAGCAATCAGCCCCAGCATTTT.

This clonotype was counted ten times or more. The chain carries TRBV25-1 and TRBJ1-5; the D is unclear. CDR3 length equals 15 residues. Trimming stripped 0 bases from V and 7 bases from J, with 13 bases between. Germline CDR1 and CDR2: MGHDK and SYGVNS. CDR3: CASSEYLRVWQPQHF. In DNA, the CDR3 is TGTGCCAGCAGTGAATATCTCCGGGTTTGGCAGCCCCAGCATTTT.

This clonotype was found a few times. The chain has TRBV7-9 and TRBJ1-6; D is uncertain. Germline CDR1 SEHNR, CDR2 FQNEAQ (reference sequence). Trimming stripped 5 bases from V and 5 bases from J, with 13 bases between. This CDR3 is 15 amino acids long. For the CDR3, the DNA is TGTGCCAGCAGCCCCGTTTGGGCCGATAATTCACCCCTCCACTTT. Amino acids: CASSPVWADNSPLHF.